A single sample gave rise to the 27 T cell receptor beta chains below, sequenced in a study of CD8+CD57+ T cells in acquired aplastic anemia. Genomic DNA served as template for TCR beta VDJ and CDR3 profiling. A single record per CDR3 protein comes from TCRdb applying MiXCR to the reads. The data contain 75,000 to 90,000 distinct CDR3 sequences, approximately 45% of them singletons. Specimen: sorted CD4+, CD8+, or CD8+CD57+ T cells (not recorded which) from PBMCs. The receptors stem from a human donor in good health, serving as a control.

This clonotype was recorded at least ten times. The rearrangement links TRBV24-1 to TRBJ2-1; 7 bases are shared with TRBD1. The germline V gene encodes CDR1 KGHDR and CDR2 SFDVKD. Trimming took 3 bases from V and 8 from J; bases not matched to a gene: 12. The CDR3 is 16 residues long. CDR3: CATSDAGQGEGYEQFF. The DNA for the CDR3 is TGTGCCACCAGTGATGCTGGGCAGGGGGAAGGGTATGAGCAGTTCTTC.

This clonotype was detected once. The junction departs from the called germline gene at one end, perhaps through a read error. The rearrangement links TRBV10-1 to TRBJ1-2, with 9 bases fitting TRBD1. This CDR3 has 13 residues. Germline loops: CDR1 WNHNN, CDR2 SYGVQD (reference sequence). The CDR3 reads CASSAGTGYGYTF. The CDR3 coding sequence is TGTGCCAGCAGCGCAGGGACAGGGTATGGCTACACCTTC.

V usage is TRBV7-9 and J usage is TRBJ1-5; D is undetermined. The germline V gene encodes CDR1 SEHNR and CDR2 FQNEAQ (reference sequence). This CDR3 comprises 12 residues. V was trimmed by 1 base and J by 7 bases, leaving 5 bases between them. CDR3 amino acids: CASSLDDQPQHF. CDR3 DNA sequence: TGTGCCAGCAGCTTAGACGACCAGCCCCAGCATTTT. Together with reference TRBV7-9 and TRBJ1-5, the CDR3 gives the full variable domain: DTGVSQNPRHKITKRGQNVTFRCDPISEHNRLYWYRQTLGQGPEFLTYFQNEAQLEKSRLLSDRFSAERPKGSFSTLEIQRTEQGDSAMYLCASSLDDQPQHFGDGTRLSIL.

The chain links TRBV15 to TRBJ1-4; D is unresolved. The CDR3 runs 13 residues. Trimming stripped 1 base from V and 4 bases from J, with 4 bases between. Germline lookup yields CDR1 LNHNV and CDR2 YYDKDF (reference sequence). CDR3: CATSRVINEKLFF. The CDR3 coding sequence is TGTGCCACCAGCAGAGTTATTAATGAAAAACTGTTTTTT.

This clonotype was detected only a few times. This chain joins TRBV11-2 and TRBJ2-1; D may match TRBD1 or TRBD2 (5 bases each). V was cut by 4 bases and J by 6 bases, with 10 bases left in between. Germline values: CDR1 SGHAT, CDR2 FQNNGV. This CDR3 spans 13 amino acids. The CDR3, as DNA: TGTGCCAGCAGCTGGGGACCCCGCAATGAGCAGTTCTTC. It translates to CASSWGPRNEQFF.

The rearrangement links TRBV12-3 or TRBV12-4 to TRBJ1-4, with D unresolved. The CDR3 length is 14 residues. V was pared by 5 bases and J by 3 bases, with 10 bases between. CDR3 coding DNA: TGTGCCAGCAGTCTTTTAGGCCCTAATGAAAAACTGTTTTTT. Encoded protein: CASSLLGPNEKLFF.

V is TRBV11-3 and J is TRBJ2-5, with 12 bases aligning to TRBD1. The trim removed 1 base at V and 5 bases at J, leaving 5 bases unmatched. The CDR3 extends over 16 amino acids. CDR1 SGHNT and CDR2 YENEEA come from the germline V gene. The CDR3 is CASSLGGTGGGETQYF. The CDR3 coding sequence is TGTGCCAGCAGCTTAGGGGGGACAGGGGGCGGGGAGACCCAGTACTTC.

This clonotype was picked up a small number of times. The genes are TRBV25-1 and TRBJ2-3; 8 nucleotides line up with TRBD1. The J segment lost 3 bases and the V segment lost 3 bases, leaving 5 bases of the junction unmatched. Per germline, CDR1 MGHDK and CDR2 SYGVNS. The CDR3 consists of 15 residues. For the CDR3, the DNA is TGTGCCAGCAGTGATTGGACAGGGTTGACAGATACGCAGTATTTT. Protein sequence: CASSDWTGLTDTQYF. Looking up the rest from reference TRBV25-1 and TRBJ2-3 gives the full variable domain: EADIYQTPRYLVIGTGKKITLECSQTMGHDKMYWYQQDPGMELHLIHYSYGVNSTEKGDLSSESTVSRIRTEHFPLTLESARPSHTSQYLCASSDWTGLTDTQYFGPGTRLTVL.

V usage is TRBV29-1 and J usage is TRBJ1-5, with 7 bases lining up with TRBD1. CDR1 SQVTM and CDR2 ANQGSEA come from the germline V gene. V shed 5 bases, J shed 4 bases, and the junction held 5 bases outside the gene matches. The CDR3 has 13 residues. CDR3 loop: CSVCGQVNQPQHF. The CDR3 bases are TGCAGCGTTTGTGGACAGGTGAATCAGCCCCAGCATTTT.

The chain joins TRBV5-8 to TRBJ1-2; no clear D. The V gene's germline CDR1 is SGHTS and CDR2 YDEGEE. The CDR3 consists of 15 residues. V was trimmed by 0 bases and J by 8 bases, leaving 17 bases between them. As DNA, the CDR3 is TGTGCCAGCAGCTTGGGAGTCGAAGCCTTTGGGGGCTACACCTTC. Translation: CASSLGVEAFGGYTF.

On this clonotype: A junction end diverges from the germline sequence, so it may reflect a read error. V gene TRBV6-1 combines with J gene TRBJ2-3; 7 bases map to TRBD2. Germline V gene lookup returns CDR1 MNHNS and CDR2 SASEGT. The CDR3 length is 17 residues. CDR3 amino acids: CAISEAWEGEGTDTQYF. For the CDR3, the DNA is TGTGCCATCAGTGAAGCCTGGGAGGGCGAGGGCACAGATACGCAGTATTTT.

This clonotype was seen a handful of times. This rearrangement joins TRBV12-3 or TRBV12-4 to TRBJ2-3; D possibly corresponds to TRBD2 (6 bases). The CDR3 is 15 residues long. Trimming cost V 5 bases and J 5 bases, with 17 bases left between them. The CDR3 here is CASSTHRLVRDTQYF. The CDR3 region has the DNA TGTGCCAGCAGTACCCATCGACTAGTACGAGATACGCAGTATTTT.

This clonotype appeared many times. V usage is TRBV19 and J usage is TRBJ1-1, with D perhaps matching TRBD1 (5 bases). The V gene's germline CDR1 is LNHDA and CDR2 SQIVND (reference sequence). The length of the CDR3 is 16 residues. V lost 4 bases to trimming and J lost 4 bases, with 19 bases between them. The CDR3 DNA reads TGTGCCAGTAGTACTCGACAGTATGGTATTAGCACTGAAGCTTTCTTT. Translation: CASSTRQYGISTEAFF.

Note on this clonotype: One end of the junction is discordant with germline, which a read error may explain. The V and J genes are TRBV2 and TRBJ1-2, with D perhaps matching TRBD1 (5 bases). Looked up from germline, CDR1 is SNHLY and CDR2 is FYNNEI. There are 11 residues in the CDR3. CDR3 in amino acids: CASSDRQPPSF. The CDR3 nucleotides are TGTGCCAGCAGTGATAGACAGCCTCCAAGCTTC.

This clonotype has a handful of counts. V and J are TRBV2 and TRBJ1-1; D remains unclear. CDR1 is SNHLY, CDR2 FYNNEI, per germline. V was cut by 1 base and J by 0 bases, with 6 bases left in between. This CDR3 is built from 14 residues. Here the CDR3 DNA reads TGTGCCAGCAGTGAAGGACGGATGAACACTGAAGCTTTCTTT. Amino acids: CASSEGRMNTEAFF.

The chain recombines TRBV24-1 with TRBJ1-3; D not resolved. The CDR3 length is 13 residues. V dropped 5 bases and J dropped 4 bases, with 8 bases sitting between them. Looked up from germline, CDR1 is KGHDR and CDR2 is SFDVKD. The CDR3 loop is CATSGDQGNTIYF. The CDR3 bases are TGTGCCACCAGTGGCGACCAGGGAAACACCATATATTTT.

This clonotype was counted ten times or more. The chain employs TRBV12-5 and TRBJ2-3; no definite D call. Germline V gene lookup returns CDR1 LGHNT and CDR2 FRNRAP. The V end was cut by 2 bases, the J end by 4 bases, with 4 bases between. The CDR3 runs 12 residues. The CDR3 nucleotides read TGTGCTAGTGGTTTGTCGGCAGATACGCAGTATTTT. Protein sequence: CASGLSADTQYF.

The chain employs TRBV9 and TRBJ2-2; the match to TRBD2 covers 12 bases. This CDR3 region has 16 residues. CDR1 SGDLS and CDR2 YYNGEE come from the germline V gene. Unmatched junction bases numbered 5, after V lost 2 bases and J lost 6 bases. This CDR3 reads CASSVTSGGPAGELFF. CDR3 nucleotides: TGTGCCAGCAGCGTGACTAGCGGGGGTCCGGCCGGGGAGCTGTTTTTT.

This clonotype was counted many times. The CDR3: CATSDRSSGPNNEQFF. The CDR3 coding sequence is TGTGCCACCAGTGACCGATCTAGCGGCCCCAACAATGAGCAGTTCTTC. This rearrangement joins TRBV24-1 to TRBJ2-1, with 7 nucleotides matching TRBD2. The J segment lost 5 bases and the V segment lost 4 bases, leaving 10 bases of the junction unmatched. From germline, CDR1 is KGHDR and CDR2 SFDVKD. CDR3 size: 16 residues.

The chain combines TRBV7-2 with TRBJ2-5; 10 bases are a match to TRBD1. The V gene's germline CDR1 is SGHTA and CDR2 FQGNSA. Unmatched junction bases numbered 3, after V lost 2 bases and J lost 6 bases. This CDR3 contains 14 residues. The chain's CDR3 is CASSLRDRGQTQYF. CDR3 bases: TGTGCCAGCAGCTTACGGGACAGGGGACAGACCCAGTACTTC.

V and J are TRBV20-1 and TRBJ1-5; possible D gene TRBD1, 6 bases. V was shortened by 2 bases and J by 4 bases, with 9 bases between the two germline ends. The CDR3 runs 13 residues. Germline assignment: CDR1 DFQATT and CDR2 SNEGSKA (reference sequence). In nucleotides, the CDR3 is TGCAGTGCTAGACCCGACAGGAATCAGCCCCAGCATTTT. It codes for CSARPDRNQPQHF.

This rearrangement joins TRBV5-5 to TRBJ2-5, with no clear D. Germline loops: CDR1 SGHKS, CDR2 YYEKEE (reference sequence). V shed 2 bases and J shed 5 bases, with 7 bases lying between them. The CDR3 length is 12 residues. The CDR3 bases are TGTGCCAGCAGCTTAGCTATGGAGACCCAGTACTTC. Translating it yields CASSLAMETQYF.

The genes are TRBV12-3 or TRBV12-4 and TRBJ2-3, with 10 positions matching TRBD2. Germline trimming cut 4 bases from V and 0 bases from J; bases unmatched to any gene: 7. The CDR3 is 17 amino acids. In DNA, the CDR3 is TGTGCCAGCAGTTCTTTAGCGGGGGGACCAAGCACAGATACGCAGTATTTT. It is translated as CASSSLAGGPSTDTQYF.

A note on this clonotype: A much more abundant neighbour one base away suggests this may be a read error. The chain joins TRBV25-1 to TRBJ2-1; D is ambiguous. Germline-derived CDR1 and CDR2 are MGHDK and SYGVNS. The CDR3 consists of 15 residues. CDR3 protein: CASSEDFSSYNEQSF. Written as DNA, the CDR3 is TGTGCCAGCAGTGAAGACTTCAGCTCCTACAATGAGCAGTCCTTC.

This clonotype was counted many times. The J gene is TRBJ2-7, the V gene TRBV6-5, with D unresolved. From germline, CDR1 is MNHEY and CDR2 SVGAGI. The ends were cut back, 0 bases at V and 3 bases at J, with 9 bases in the middle. The CDR3 has 14 amino acids. CDR3 bases: TGTGCCAGCAGTTACTCAGAGGAAGGCTACGAGCAGTACTTC. Translated, it gives CASSYSEEGYEQYF.

This clonotype was found a few times. The chain recombines TRBV9 with TRBJ2-1; 13 bases are shared with TRBD2. Germline CDR1 is SGDLS and CDR2 is YYNGEE. The trim removed 4 bases at V and 16 bases at J, leaving 11 bases unmatched. The CDR3 sequence is 14 residues long. The CDR3 nucleotides are TGTGCCAGCAGCTTGACTAGCGGGGGGACCCCCGTCTTCTTC. It yields the protein CASSLTSGGTPVFF.

V is TRBV7-9 and J is TRBJ1-1; D is unclear. V was clipped by 5 bases and J by 1 base, with 5 bases between them. The CDR3 runs to 12 residues. The germline CDR1 and CDR2 sequences are SEHNR and FQNEAQ (reference sequence). The CDR3 loop reads CASSGENTEAFF. The CDR3 nucleotides read TGTGCCAGCAGCGGGGAGAACACTGAAGCTTTCTTT.